This entry features one T cell receptor (beta chain) sequence. The data originate from a study of T cells expressing NK-cell markers. On the study more broadly: Sorted T-cell subsets CD3+CD56+NKG2C+, CD3+CD56+NKG2C- and CD3+CD56-NKG2C+ were TCR beta-sequenced.

The CDR3 covers 15 residues. Germline values: CDR1 SGHKS, CDR2 YYEKEE (reference sequence). A 5'RACE template switching approach incorporating UMIs was used to make TCR beta cDNA. TCRdb re-called the 5' RACE reads and shows each CDR3 protein once, DNA omitted. The listing contains around 550,000 distinct CDR3 sequences. Sequencing was done on a sample of blood T cells: a sorted CD56 or NKG2C T cell subset, CD4+ or CD8+ T cells, or bulk PBMC T cells (not recorded which). The receptor comes from a man aged 18 to 30 in good health. The chain combines TRBV5-5 with TRBJ2-3; absent DNA, TCRdb's TRBD2 call cannot be checked. CDR3 in amino acids: CASSFSGVRTDTQYF.